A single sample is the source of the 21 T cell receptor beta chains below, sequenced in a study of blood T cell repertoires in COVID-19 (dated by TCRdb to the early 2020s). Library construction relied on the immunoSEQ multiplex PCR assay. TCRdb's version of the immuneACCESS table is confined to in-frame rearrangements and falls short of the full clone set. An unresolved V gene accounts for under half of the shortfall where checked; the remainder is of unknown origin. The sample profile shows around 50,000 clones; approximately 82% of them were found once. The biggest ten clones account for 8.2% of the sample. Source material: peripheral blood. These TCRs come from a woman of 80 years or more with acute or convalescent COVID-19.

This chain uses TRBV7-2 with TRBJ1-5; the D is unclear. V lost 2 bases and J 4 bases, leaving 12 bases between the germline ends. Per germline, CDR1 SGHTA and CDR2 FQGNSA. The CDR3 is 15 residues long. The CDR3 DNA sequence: TGTGCCAGCAGCTTAACTTTGGGCCCAAATCAGCCCCAGCATTTT. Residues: CASSLTLGPNQPQHF.

The CDR3 sequence is CASSPRDRDDEKLFF. For the CDR3, the DNA is TGTGCCAGCAGTCCGAGGGACAGGGATGATGAAAAACTGTTTTTT. The V call is TRBV28, the J call TRBJ1-4, with 9 bases fitting TRBD1. CDR1 is MDHEN, CDR2 SYDVKM, per germline. The CDR3 extends over 15 amino acids. V trimming: 5 bases; J trimming: 6 bases; junction bases outside the gene matches: 7.

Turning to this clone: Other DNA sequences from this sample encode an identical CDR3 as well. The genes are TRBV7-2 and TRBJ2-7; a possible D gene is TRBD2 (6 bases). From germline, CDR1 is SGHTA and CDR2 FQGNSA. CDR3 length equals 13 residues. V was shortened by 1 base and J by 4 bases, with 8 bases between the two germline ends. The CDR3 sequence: CASSLVRGYEQYF. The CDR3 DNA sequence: TGTGCCAGCAGCTTAGTCCGGGGGTACGAGCAGTACTTC.

The CDR3 DNA sequence: TGCGCCAGCAGCCAAGTTTCCCAGGACAGATTTACCTCTGGGGCCAACGTCCTGACTTTC. Protein sequence: CASSQVSQDRFTSGANVLTF. The chain links TRBV4-1 to TRBJ2-6, with D perhaps TRBD1 (6 bases). This CDR3 comprises 20 residues. V lost 1 base to trimming and J lost 0 bases, with 19 bases between them. The germline gives CDR1 MGHRA, CDR2 YSYEKL.

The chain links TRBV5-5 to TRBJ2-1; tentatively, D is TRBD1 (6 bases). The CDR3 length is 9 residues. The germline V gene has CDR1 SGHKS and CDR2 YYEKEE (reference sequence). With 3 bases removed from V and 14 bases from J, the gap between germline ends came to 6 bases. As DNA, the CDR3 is TGTGCCAGCAGCTCAGGGGAGTTCTTC. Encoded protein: CASSSGEFF.

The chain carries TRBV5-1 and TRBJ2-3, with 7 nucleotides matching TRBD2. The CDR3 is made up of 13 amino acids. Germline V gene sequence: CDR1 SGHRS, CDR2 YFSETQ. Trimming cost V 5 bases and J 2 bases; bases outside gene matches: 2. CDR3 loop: CASRRDYTDTQYF. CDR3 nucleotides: TGCGCCAGCAGACGGGACTACACAGATACGCAGTATTTT.

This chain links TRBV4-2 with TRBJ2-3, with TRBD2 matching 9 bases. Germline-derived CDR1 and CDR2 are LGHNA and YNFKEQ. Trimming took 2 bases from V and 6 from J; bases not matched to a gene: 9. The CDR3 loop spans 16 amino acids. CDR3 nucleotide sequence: TGTGCCAGCAGCCAACAGCGGGGGGATCAGGTGGATACGCAGTATTTT. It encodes CASSQQRGDQVDTQYF.

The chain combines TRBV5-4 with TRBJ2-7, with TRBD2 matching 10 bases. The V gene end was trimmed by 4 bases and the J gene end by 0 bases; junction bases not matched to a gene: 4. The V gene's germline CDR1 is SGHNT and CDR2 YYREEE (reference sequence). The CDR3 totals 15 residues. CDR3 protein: CASSGSSGSSYEQYF. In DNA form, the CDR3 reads TGTGCCAGCAGCGGCTCTAGCGGGAGCTCCTACGAGCAGTACTTC.

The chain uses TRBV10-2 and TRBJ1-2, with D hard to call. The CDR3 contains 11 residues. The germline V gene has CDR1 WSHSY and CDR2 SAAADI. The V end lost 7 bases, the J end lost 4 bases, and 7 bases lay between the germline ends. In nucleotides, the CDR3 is TGCGCCAGCATGGCAGTCTATGGCTACACCTTC. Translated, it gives CASMAVYGYTF.

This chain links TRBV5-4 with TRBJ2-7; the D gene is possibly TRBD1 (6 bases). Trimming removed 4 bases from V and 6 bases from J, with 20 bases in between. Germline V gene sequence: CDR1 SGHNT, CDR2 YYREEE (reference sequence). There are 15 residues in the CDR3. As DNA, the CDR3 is TGTGCCAGCAGCCCCCGGGACACCCGTATCGGCGAGCAGTACTTC. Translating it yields CASSPRDTRIGEQYF. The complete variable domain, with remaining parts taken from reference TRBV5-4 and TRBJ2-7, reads ETGVTQSPTHLIKTRGQQVTLRCSSQSGHNTVSWYQQALGQGPQFIFQYYREEENGRGNFPPRFSGLQFPNYSSELNVNALELDDSALYLCASSPRDTRIGEQYFGPGTRLTVT.

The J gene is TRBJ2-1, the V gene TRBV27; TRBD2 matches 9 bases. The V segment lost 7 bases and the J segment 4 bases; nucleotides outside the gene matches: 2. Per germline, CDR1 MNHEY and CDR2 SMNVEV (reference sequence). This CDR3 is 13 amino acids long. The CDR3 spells CASTLAGYNEQFF. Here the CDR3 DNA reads TGTGCCAGCACGCTAGCGGGGTACAATGAGCAGTTCTTC.

The CDR3 DNA follows: TGCGCCAGCAGCTTGTGGACAGGGAGGACTGAAGCTTTCTTT. Its translation: CASSLWTGRTEAFF. The chain links TRBV5-1 to TRBJ1-1, with 8 bases identical to TRBD1. Germline CDR1 and CDR2: SGHRS and YFSETQ. With V trimmed by 1 base and J by 5 bases, 4 bases remained unmatched. The length of the CDR3 is 14 residues.

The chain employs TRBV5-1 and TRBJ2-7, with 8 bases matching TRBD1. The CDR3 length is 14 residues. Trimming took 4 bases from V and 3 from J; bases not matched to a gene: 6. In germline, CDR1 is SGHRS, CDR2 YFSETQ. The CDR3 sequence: CASSVATGGYEQYF. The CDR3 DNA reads TGCGCCAGCAGCGTAGCAACAGGGGGCTACGAGCAGTACTTC.

The CDR3 sequence is CASSGTNYGYTF. The CDR3, as DNA: TGTGCCAGTTCCGGGACAAACTATGGCTACACCTTC. The rearrangement uses TRBV6-5 and TRBJ1-2; D may be TRBD1 (6 bases). The CDR3 covers 12 residues. Germline values: CDR1 MNHEY, CDR2 SVGAGI. V lost 9 bases, J lost 2 bases, and 10 bases lay in between.

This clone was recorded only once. The DNA for the CDR3 is TGTGCCATCAAAAGGACTAGCGGGGGGGGAACAGATACGCAGTATTTT. It is translated as CAIKRTSGGGTDTQYF. The chain uses TRBV28 and TRBJ2-3, with TRBD2 matching 15 bases. The ends lost 10 bases at V and 3 bases at J; junction bases unmatched: 8. Germline V lookup: CDR1 MDHEN, CDR2 SYDVKM. This CDR3 comprises 16 residues. Based on the CDR3 plus reference TRBV28 and TRBJ2-3, the full variable domain is DVKVTQSSRYLVKRTGEKVFLECVQDMDHENMFWYRQDPGLGLRLIYFSYDVKMKEKGDIPEGYSVSREKKERFSLILESASTNQTSMYLCAIKRTSGGGTDTQYFGPGTRLTVL.

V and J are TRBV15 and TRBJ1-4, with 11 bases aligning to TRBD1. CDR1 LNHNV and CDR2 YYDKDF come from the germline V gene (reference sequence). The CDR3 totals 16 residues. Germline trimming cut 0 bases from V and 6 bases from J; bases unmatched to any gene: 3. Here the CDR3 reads CATSREGGQGDEKLFF. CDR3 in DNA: TGTGCCACCAGCAGAGAAGGGGGACAGGGGGATGAAAAACTGTTTTTT. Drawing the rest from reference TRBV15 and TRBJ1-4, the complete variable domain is DAMVIQNPRYQVTQFGKPVTLSCSQTLNHNVMYWYQQKSSQAPKLLFHYYDKDFNNEADTPDNFQSRRPNTSFCFLDIRSPGLGDTAMYLCATSREGGQGDEKLFFGSGTQLSVL.

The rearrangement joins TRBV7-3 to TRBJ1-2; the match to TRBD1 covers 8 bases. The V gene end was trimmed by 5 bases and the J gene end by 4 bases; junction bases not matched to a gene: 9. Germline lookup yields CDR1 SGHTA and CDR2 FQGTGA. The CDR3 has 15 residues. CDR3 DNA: TGTGCCAGCAGCCCCTCGGGACAGGCCTCCTATGGCTACACCTTC. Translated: CASSPSGQASYGYTF.

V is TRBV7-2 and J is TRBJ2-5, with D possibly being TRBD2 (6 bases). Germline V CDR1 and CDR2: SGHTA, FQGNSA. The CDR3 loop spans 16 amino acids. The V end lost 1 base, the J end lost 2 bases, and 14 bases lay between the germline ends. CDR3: CASSLVSGRLQETQYF. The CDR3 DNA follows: TGTGCCAGCAGCTTAGTTAGCGGCAGATTACAAGAGACCCAGTACTTC. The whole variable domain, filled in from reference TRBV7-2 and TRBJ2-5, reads GAGVSQSPSNKVTEKGKDVELRCDPISGHTALYWYRQSLGQGLEFLIYFQGNSAPDKSGLPSDRFSAERTGGSVSTLTIQRTQQEDSAVYLCASSLVSGRLQETQYFGPGTRLLVL.

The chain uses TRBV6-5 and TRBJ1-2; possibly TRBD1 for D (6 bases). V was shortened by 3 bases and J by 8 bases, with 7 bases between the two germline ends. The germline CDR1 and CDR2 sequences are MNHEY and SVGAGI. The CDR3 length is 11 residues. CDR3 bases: TGTGCCAGCAGTTATGGGGGCGGCTACACCTTC. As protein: CASSYGGGYTF.

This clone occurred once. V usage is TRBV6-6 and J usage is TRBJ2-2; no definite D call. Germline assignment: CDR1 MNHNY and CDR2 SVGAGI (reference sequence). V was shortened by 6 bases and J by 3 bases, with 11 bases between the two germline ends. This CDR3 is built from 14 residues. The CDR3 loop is CASRDAGYTGELFF. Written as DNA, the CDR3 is TGTGCCAGCAGAGACGCAGGTTACACCGGGGAGCTGTTTTTT.

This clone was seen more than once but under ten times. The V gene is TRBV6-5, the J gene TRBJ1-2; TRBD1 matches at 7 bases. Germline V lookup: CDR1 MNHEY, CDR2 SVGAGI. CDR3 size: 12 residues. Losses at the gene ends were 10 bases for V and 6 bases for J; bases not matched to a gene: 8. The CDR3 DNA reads TGTGCCACCGGGACAGTCAATGATGGCTACACCTTC. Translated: CATGTVNDGYTF.